The 22 T cell receptor beta chains below come from one sample, sequenced in a study of cytomegalovirus exposure and HLA in healthy donors (dated by TCRdb to the late 2010s). The library was built by means of the immunoSEQ multiplex PCR assay. For the multiplex PCR, a mixture combining 60 forward primers for TCR Vbeta segments and 13 reverse primers for TCR Jbeta segments was used. Imported from immuneACCESS, the table was reduced by TCRdb to in-frame sequences with V and J called. These copies leave out some clones; in studies compared against another copy, an unresolved V gene accounts for under half, and the cause of the remainder is not known. The sample profile shows about 98,000 clones; roughly 70% of them were found once. The ten largest clones take up 2% to 2.5% of the sample. The sample comprised PBMCs. The receptors here all came from a man in his fifties in good health and CMV-seronegative.

The CDR3 DNA reads as TGTGCCAGCAGTCCCTCTCGGGGGATCGGGGAGCTGTTTTTT. Protein: CASSPSRGIGELFF. V is TRBV2 and J is TRBJ2-2, with D possibly TRBD2 on 6 matching bases. This CDR3 has 14 amino acids. Trimming stripped 5 bases from V and 7 bases from J, with 14 bases between. Germline assignment: CDR1 SNHLY and CDR2 FYNNEI.

J is TRBJ2-7 and V is TRBV5-6; tentative D call: TRBD1 (7 bases). The CDR3 has 16 amino acids. Germline CDR1 SGHDT, CDR2 YYEEEE. Deletions cut 4 bases from V and 6 bases from J, with 23 bases between. The chain's CDR3 is CASSRRGDSFVGEQYF. The CDR3 region has the DNA TGTGCCAGCAGCAGGCGCGGGGACAGTTTTGTCGGCGAGCAGTACTTC.

V gene TRBV19 combines with J gene TRBJ1-2; D is undetermined. CDR1 LNHDA and CDR2 SQIVND come from the germline V gene (reference sequence). Trimming pared 7 bases from V and 8 bases from J, leaving 23 bases between. The CDR3 has 15 amino acids. The chain's CDR3 is CASNPGRDLRRGYTF. CDR3 nucleotides: TGTGCCAGTAACCCTGGGAGAGACCTGAGACGGGGCTACACCTTC.

The chain is built from TRBV18 and TRBJ2-7; a weak D match, TRBD2 (6 bases). Germline loops: CDR1 KGHSH, CDR2 LQKENI. The CDR3 extends over 17 amino acids. V lost 0 bases, J lost 6 bases, and 21 bases lay in between. Here the CDR3 reads CASSPPRRAGSMSEQYF. The CDR3 coding sequence is TGTGCCAGCTCACCACCTAGGAGGGCGGGGTCAATGTCCGAGCAGTACTTC.

The V gene is TRBV4-3, the J gene TRBJ2-2, with 8 bases aligning to TRBD2. The ends lost 4 bases at V and 7 bases at J; junction bases unmatched: 5. Germline V gives CDR1 LGHNA, CDR2 YSLEER. The CDR3 totals 14 residues. The CDR3 region has the DNA TGCGCCAGCAGCCCCTCGGGAGGGGGCGGGGAGCTGTTTTTT. Translation: CASSPSGGGGELFF.

With regard to this clone: Sequence at one end of the junction differs from germline and may be a read error. The chain carries TRBV19 and TRBJ2-3; the D gene is possibly TRBD2 (6 bases). The CDR3 consists of 17 residues. CDR1 and CDR2 (germline): LNHDA, SQIVND (reference sequence). CDR3 sequence (DNA): TGTGCCAGCAGTATACTGGGCCCGGGACTGAGCACAGATACGCAGTATTTT. Translation gives CASSILGPGLSTDTQYF.

This chain uses TRBV15 with TRBJ2-7, with 8 bases identical to TRBD2. This CDR3 region has 16 residues. The germline gives CDR1 LNHNV, CDR2 YYDKDF (reference sequence). Trimming at V came to 0 bases and at J to 0 bases, leaving 4 bases not matched to a gene. The CDR3 coding sequence is TGTGCCACCAGCAGAGACGGCGGGAGGATCTCCTACGAGCAGTACTTC. It translates to CATSRDGGRISYEQYF.

The chain employs TRBV19 and TRBJ1-5; the D gene is possibly TRBD1 (6 bases). Germline V gives CDR1 LNHDA, CDR2 SQIVND (reference sequence). The germline V and J ends were trimmed by 11 bases and 0 bases, with 14 bases remaining between them. CDR3 length: 14 amino acids. The CDR3 DNA follows: TGTGCCTCCACGGGGGGGCTTAGCAATCAGCCCCAGCATTTT. This encodes CASTGGLSNQPQHF.

This clone was observed once. J is TRBJ2-5 and V is TRBV7-9; 14 nucleotides agree with TRBD2. The V gene end was trimmed by 5 bases and the J gene end by 1 base; junction bases not matched to a gene: 3. The length of the CDR3 is 16 residues. Germline loops: CDR1 SEHNR, CDR2 FQNEAQ (reference sequence). For the CDR3, the DNA is TGTGCCAGCAGCATCGGACTAGCGGGGGGCCAAGAGACCCAGTACTTC. As protein: CASSIGLAGGQETQYF.

Regarding this clone: Other DNA sequences in this sample translate to the same CDR3. V is TRBV18 and J is TRBJ1-5; 7 bases are a match to TRBD1. V shed 6 bases, J shed 3 bases, and the junction held 5 bases outside the gene matches. CDR1 and CDR2 (germline): KGHSH, LQKENI. The CDR3 is made up of 14 amino acids. CDR3 protein: CASSPDRDNQPQHF. CDR3 sequence (DNA): TGTGCCAGCTCCCCTGACAGGGACAATCAGCCCCAGCATTTT.

This clone was seen a few times. The junction departs from germline at one end; a sequencing error may be responsible. This chain uses TRBV7-7 with TRBJ1-5, with D possibly being TRBD1 (6 bases). Germline V CDR1 and CDR2: SSHAT, FNYEAQ (reference sequence). The CDR3 is 17 residues long. The CDR3 nucleotides are TGTGCTAGCAGCTTAAGGTTTAATAGGGGGAGTGAGCAGCCCCAGCATTTT. It codes for CASSLRFNRGSEQPQHF. Full variable domain (remainder filled in from reference TRBV7-7 and TRBJ1-5): GAGVSQSPRYKVTKRGQDVTLRCDPISSHATLYWYQQALGQGPEFLTYFNYEAQPDKSGLPSDRFSAERPEGSISTLTIQRTEQRDSAMYRCASSLRFNRGSEQPQHFGDGTRLSIL.

V is TRBV2 and J is TRBJ1-4, with 9 bases that match TRBD1. Germline CDR1 reads SNHLY; CDR2 reads FYNNEI. This CDR3 has 14 residues. The ends lost 5 bases at V and 7 bases at J; junction bases unmatched: 5. CDR3 amino acids: CASSFGTGIEKLFF. The CDR3, as DNA: TGTGCCAGCAGTTTCGGGACAGGGATTGAAAAACTGTTTTTT.

This clone was seen more than once but under ten times. The rearrangement links TRBV11-2 to TRBJ2-1; 8 bases are a match to TRBD2. Trimming took 5 bases from V and 8 from J; bases not matched to a gene: 17. CDR1 and CDR2 (germline): SGHAT, FQNNGV. The CDR3 spans 17 residues. CDR3 nucleotides: TGTGCCAGCAGCACTACTGCCCCCGGGACTAGTTTCGATGAGCAGTTCTTC. Translation gives CASSTTAPGTSFDEQFF.

The chain links TRBV10-1 to TRBJ1-1; 7 bases are a match to TRBD1. CDR1 and CDR2 (germline): WNHNN, SYGVQD (reference sequence). The CDR3 is made up of 15 amino acids. Trimming removed 4 bases from V and 2 bases from J; junction bases left unmatched: 7. The CDR3 region is CASSAVGTANTEAFF. In DNA, the CDR3 is TGCGCCAGCAGTGCCGTCGGGACAGCCAACACTGAAGCTTTCTTT.

This sequence joins TRBV11-2 and TRBJ1-6; D remains unclear. CDR3 length: 16 residues. The V gene lost 4 bases and the J gene lost 8 bases, with 18 bases spanning the gap. The germline V gene has CDR1 SGHAT and CDR2 FQNNGV. Written as DNA, the CDR3 is TGTGCCAGCAGCTCTGTGCGCGGACCAGCGGATTCACCCCTCCACTTT. Amino acids: CASSSVRGPADSPLHF.

The rearrangement uses TRBV6-5 and TRBJ2-1; 12 bases agree with TRBD2. Unmatched junction bases numbered 0, after V lost 2 bases and J lost 4 bases. This CDR3 has 15 residues. Germline CDR1 reads MNHEY; CDR2 reads SVGAGI. CDR3 DNA sequence: TGTGCCAGCAGTTACGGACTAGCGGGGTACAATGAGCAGTTCTTC. It is translated as CASSYGLAGYNEQFF.

This sequence joins TRBV4-2 and TRBJ1-2; D is unresolved. The CDR3 spans 15 residues. Trimming removed 0 bases from V and 4 bases from J, with 12 bases in between. Germline CDR1 and CDR2: LGHNA and YNFKEQ. CDR3 residues: CASSQEPEAAYGYTF. CDR3 sequence (DNA): TGTGCCAGCAGCCAAGAACCGGAGGCAGCCTATGGCTACACCTTC.

J is TRBJ2-1 and V is TRBV2; D is uncertain. Trimming removed 4 bases from V and 5 bases from J, with 9 bases in between. Looked up from germline, CDR1 is SNHLY and CDR2 is FYNNEI. This CDR3 has 13 residues. The CDR3: CASSAWQNNEQFF. In DNA form, the CDR3 reads TGTGCCAGCAGTGCGTGGCAGAACAATGAGCAGTTCTTC.

This clone was found a few times. The V gene is TRBV19, the J gene TRBJ2-1; tentative D call: TRBD1 (6 bases). The CDR3 has 15 amino acids. The V gene lost 3 bases and the J gene lost 4 bases, with 13 bases spanning the gap. CDR1 and CDR2 from the germline V gene are LNHDA and SQIVND (reference sequence). The CDR3 reads CASSMRQGIYNEQFF. In DNA form, the CDR3 reads TGTGCCAGTAGTATGCGCCAGGGGATATACAATGAGCAGTTCTTC.

The table lists this clone with a few counts. It is unclear where the CDR3 begins or ends on the DNA, so no DNA is shown, and the CDR3 is as TCRdb lists it. The CDR3 sequence is CALEGETAYGCTF. This chain links TRBV30 with TRBJ1-2. Germline CDR1 GTSNPN, CDR2 SVGIG (reference sequence). 13 amino acids form the CDR3, both terminal residues included.

In this sample, this clone turned up a few times. The junction departs from germline at one end; a sequencing error may be responsible. The chain employs TRBV11-2 and TRBJ1-3; D not resolved. The germline V gene has CDR1 SGHAT and CDR2 FQNNGV. The CDR3 has 14 amino acids. In DNA form, the CDR3 reads TGTGCCAGCAGCTCCCCCCGCCGTTCGGGGAACGTAAATTTT. It encodes CASSSPRRSGNVNF.

The chain joins TRBV5-5 to TRBJ2-4; D may be TRBD1 (5 bases). CDR1 is SGHKS, CDR2 YYEKEE, per germline (reference sequence). This CDR3 has 13 amino acids. V was trimmed by 0 bases and J by 10 bases, leaving 11 bases between them. In nucleotides, the CDR3 is TGTGCCAGCAGCTTGGAACAGGTTCCGATTCAGTACTTC. It is translated as CASSLEQVPIQYF.